These T cell receptor beta chains were read from a single sample in a study of technical replicates of blood from a handful of donors. Using immunoSEQ multiplex PCR, the repertoire was profiled, and TCRdb retains in-frame clones only, with some absent. This table holds 82,000 or so clones, under 96% found once. Sequenced: T cells isolated from PBMCs. These receptors all come from a human donor in good health. Both conserved end residues are part of each CDR3. Not all rows give a size; the values are once, few, many and, for expanded clones, a class.

J,size,V,CDR3
TRBJ2-1,NA,TRBV6-5,CASSWLDEANEQFF
TRBJ1-1,once,TRBV5-4,CASSLGQYNTEAFF
TRBJ2-3,NA,TRBV11-1,CASSLLWEEVTDTQYF
TRBJ2-1,once,TRBV29-1,CSVVRAGVGNEQFF
TRBJ2-2,NA,TRBV4-2,CASTGGRGELFF
TRBJ2-1,NA,TRBV30,CAWNLGAYEQFF
TRBJ2-3,NA,TRBV5-4,CASSSLSMASSTDTQYF
TRBJ2-1,NA,TRBV20-1,CSASTPNEQFF
TRBJ2-5,once,TRBV11-3,CASSLGTREGRGETQYF
TRBJ1-5,once,TRBV6-5,CASSTIRGSNQPQHF
TRBJ2-1,NA,TRBV7-9,CAVEGLAGYNEQFF
TRBJ2-2,NA,TRBV4-1,CASSQEVWAITGELFF
TRBJ2-7,NA,TRBV9,CASSAGQGVVEEQYF
TRBJ1-5,NA,TRBV19,CASSKKTGGVNQPQHF
TRBJ2-1,NA,TRBV7-9,CASSLRTIYNEQFF
TRBJ2-1,NA,TRBV4-3,CASSQLTSGRRNEQFF
TRBJ2-7,NA,TRBV27,CASRVVVGGSYEQYF
TRBJ2-3,NA,TRBV6-5,CASSRRGTDTQYF
TRBJ2-1,NA,TRBV6-5,CASTRPGLGYNEQFF
TRBJ2-2,NA,TRBV27,CASSGEEPSGSGGAGELFF
TRBJ2-3,NA,TRBV11-3,CASSIGSVTDTQYF
TRBJ1-1,NA,TRBV28,CASIGSGGRTEAFF
TRBJ1-2,NA,TRBV19,CASSLGQGLLGYTF
TRBJ2-7,NA,TRBV19,CASSISRTIYTEQYF
TRBJ1-2,NA,TRBV19,CASSRQGNYGYTF
TRBJ1-1,NA,TRBV10-3,CAITSDDVSGAEAFF
TRBJ1-1,NA,TRBV27,CASSLLTGLQTEAFF
TRBJ1-2,NA,TRBV10-3,CAIFEAQAMGYTF
TRBJ2-5,few,TRBV9,CASSGTGIETQYF
TRBJ2-1,NA,TRBV27,CASSLGQGSHEQFF
TRBJ2-2,NA,TRBV5-1,CASSLEYRGLGGELFF
TRBJ1-1,NA,TRBV28,CASSPRAGNTEAFF
TRBJ2-5,NA,TRBV10-2,CASWTGGDETQYF
TRBJ2-1,once,TRBV14,CASSLAGWVHEQFF
TRBJ2-7,NA,TRBV9,CASSVGLAENYEQYF
TRBJ1-1,NA,TRBV13,CASSLARNTEAFF
TRBJ2-2,NA,TRBV10-3,CAISDPGHNTGELFF
TRBJ1-2,NA,TRBV5-4,CASSLAGGIGTVSFYTF
TRBJ2-6,NA,TRBV29-1,CSVRDRGDSGANVLTF
TRBJ2-7,NA,TRBV4-1,CASSQDPREQYF
TRBJ1-5,NA,TRBV29-1,CSAVLVDSNQPQHF
TRBJ1-2,NA,TRBV13,CASSFLGVGYGYTF
TRBJ2-7,NA,TRBV28,CASSLQGLAYEQYF
TRBJ1-2,NA,TRBV19,CASSISGQGSGYTF
TRBJ1-5,NA,TRBV30,CAWDSQGQPQHF
TRBJ2-7,NA,TRBV7-6,CASSDAGSNYEQYF
TRBJ2-1,NA,TRBV5-1,CASTQGIDEQFF
TRBJ2-5,NA,TRBV5-4,CASSLTGGGRETQYF
TRBJ1-1,NA,TRBV27,CAAGPLGTEAFF
TRBJ1-1,NA,TRBV9,CASSVGGRGRAFF
TRBJ2-7,NA,TRBV7-2,CASSPVLAGSYEQYF
TRBJ2-1,once,TRBV6-5,CASRGSGSVYNEQFF
TRBJ1-2,NA,TRBV6-1,CASSEFLNSRYGYTF
TRBJ2-7,NA,TRBV15,CATSGRLRLAVPSEQYF